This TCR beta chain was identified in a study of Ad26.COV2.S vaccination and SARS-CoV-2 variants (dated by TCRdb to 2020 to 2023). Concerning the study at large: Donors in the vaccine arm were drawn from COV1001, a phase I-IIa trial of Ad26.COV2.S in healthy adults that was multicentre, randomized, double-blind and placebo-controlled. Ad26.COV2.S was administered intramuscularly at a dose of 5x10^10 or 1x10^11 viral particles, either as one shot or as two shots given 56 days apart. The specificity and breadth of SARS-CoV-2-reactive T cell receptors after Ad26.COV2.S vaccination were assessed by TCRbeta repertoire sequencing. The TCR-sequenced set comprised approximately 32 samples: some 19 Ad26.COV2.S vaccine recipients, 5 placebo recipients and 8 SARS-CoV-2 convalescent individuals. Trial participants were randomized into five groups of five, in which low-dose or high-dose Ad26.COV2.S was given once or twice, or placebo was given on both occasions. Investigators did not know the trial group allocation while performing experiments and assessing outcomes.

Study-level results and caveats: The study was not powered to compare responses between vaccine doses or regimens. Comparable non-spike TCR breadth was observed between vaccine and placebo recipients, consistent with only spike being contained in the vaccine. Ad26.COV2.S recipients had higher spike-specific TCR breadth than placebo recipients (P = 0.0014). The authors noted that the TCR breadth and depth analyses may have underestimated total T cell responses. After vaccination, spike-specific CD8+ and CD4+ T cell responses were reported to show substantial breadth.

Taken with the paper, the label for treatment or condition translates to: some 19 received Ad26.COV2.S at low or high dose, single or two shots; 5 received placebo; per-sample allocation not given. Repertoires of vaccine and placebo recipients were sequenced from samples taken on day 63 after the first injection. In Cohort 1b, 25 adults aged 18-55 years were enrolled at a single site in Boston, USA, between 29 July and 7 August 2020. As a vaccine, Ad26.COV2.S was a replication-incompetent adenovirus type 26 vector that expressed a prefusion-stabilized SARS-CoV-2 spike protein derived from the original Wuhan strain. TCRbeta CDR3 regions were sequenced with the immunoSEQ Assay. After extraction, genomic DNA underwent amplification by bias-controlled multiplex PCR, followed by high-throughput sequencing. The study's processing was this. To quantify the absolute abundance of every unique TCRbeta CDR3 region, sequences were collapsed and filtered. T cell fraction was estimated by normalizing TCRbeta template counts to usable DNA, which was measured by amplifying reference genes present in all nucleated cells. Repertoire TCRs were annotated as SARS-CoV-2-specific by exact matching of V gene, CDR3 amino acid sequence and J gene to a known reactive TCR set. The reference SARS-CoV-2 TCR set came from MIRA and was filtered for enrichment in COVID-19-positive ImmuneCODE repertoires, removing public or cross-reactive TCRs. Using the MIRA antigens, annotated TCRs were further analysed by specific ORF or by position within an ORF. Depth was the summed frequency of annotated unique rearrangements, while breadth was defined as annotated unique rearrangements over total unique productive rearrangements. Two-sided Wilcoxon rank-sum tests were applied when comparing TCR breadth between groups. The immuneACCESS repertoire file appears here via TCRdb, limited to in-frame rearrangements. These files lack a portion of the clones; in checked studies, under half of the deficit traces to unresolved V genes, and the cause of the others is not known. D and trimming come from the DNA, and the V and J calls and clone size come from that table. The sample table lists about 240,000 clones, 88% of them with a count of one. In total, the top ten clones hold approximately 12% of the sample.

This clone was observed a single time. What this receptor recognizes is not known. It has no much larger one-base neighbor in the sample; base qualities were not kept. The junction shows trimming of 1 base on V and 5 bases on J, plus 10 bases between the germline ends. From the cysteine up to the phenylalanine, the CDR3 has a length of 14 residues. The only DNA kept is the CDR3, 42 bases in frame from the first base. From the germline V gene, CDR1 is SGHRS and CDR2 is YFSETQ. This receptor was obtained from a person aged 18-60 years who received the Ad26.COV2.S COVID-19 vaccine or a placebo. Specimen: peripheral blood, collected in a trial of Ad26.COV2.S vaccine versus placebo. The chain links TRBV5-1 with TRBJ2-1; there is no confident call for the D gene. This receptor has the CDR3 CASSLSRVDNEQFF. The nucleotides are TGCGCCAGCAGCTTGTCTAGGGTGGACAATGAGCAGTTCTTC.